The T cell receptor beta chain under discussion was sequenced for a study of Ad26.COV2.S vaccination and SARS-CoV-2 variants (dated by TCRdb to the early 2020s). Regarding the study in general: Sequencing of the TCRbeta repertoire served to evaluate the specificity and breadth of SARS-CoV-2-reactive T cell receptors following Ad26.COV2.S vaccination. A total of approximately 32 samples were included in the TCR-sequenced set, comprising around 19 Ad26.COV2.S vaccine recipients, 5 placebo recipients and 8 SARS-CoV-2 convalescent individuals. The research as a whole found: The authors noted that the TCR breadth and depth analyses may have underestimated total T cell responses. Substantial breadth of spike-specific CD8+ and CD4+ T cell responses was reported after vaccination. Ad26.COV2.S recipients had higher spike-specific TCR breadth than placebo recipients (P = 0.0014). Vaccine and placebo recipients had comparable non-spike TCR breadth, which fits with the vaccine containing only spike.

The immunoSEQ Assay was the method used to sequence TCRbeta CDR3 regions. After extraction, genomic DNA underwent amplification by bias-controlled multiplex PCR, followed by high-throughput sequencing. In the source study's methods: To quantify the absolute abundance of every unique TCRbeta CDR3 region, sequences were collapsed and filtered. T cell fraction was estimated by normalizing TCRbeta template counts to usable DNA, with usable DNA measured through amplification of reference genes found in all nucleated cells. Repertoire TCRs were annotated as SARS-CoV-2-specific when V gene, CDR3 amino acid sequence and J gene were exactly matched to a known reactive TCR set. The reference SARS-CoV-2 TCR set came from MIRA and was filtered for enrichment in COVID-19-positive ImmuneCODE repertoires, removing public or cross-reactive TCRs. Drawing on the MIRA antigens, annotated TCRs were analysed further at the level of specific ORF or position within ORF. Breadth was defined as the number of annotated unique rearrangements divided by the total number of unique productive rearrangements, and depth was defined as the summed frequency of the annotated unique rearrangements. Two-sided Wilcoxon rank-sum tests were used to compare TCR breadth between groups. TCRdb holds this immuneACCESS table with in-frame rearrangements only. Some clones are missing; in checked studies, unresolved V genes explain under half, and the rest has no known cause. Clonal size and the V and J genes are those of that table, whereas D and trimming came from the DNA. The sample table contains over 110,000 clones; only one count was recorded for 86% of them. Around 5.1% of the sample belongs to the ten largest clones.

Trimming removed 3 bases from V and 3 bases from J, leaving 6 bases between the germline ends. Taken from cysteine to phenylalanine, the CDR3 has 13 residues. Left in the record is the CDR3 DNA by itself, 39 bases read in frame from the first base. Sequences LNHDA (CDR1) and SQIVND (CDR2) are obtained from the germline V gene (reference sequence). The label giving this sample's time point can be read as: individuals recovered from natural SARS-CoV-2 infection. As to this clone: Its binding antigen is unknown. No base quality values were provided; no much bigger clone lies one nucleotide off.

The source material was peripheral blood, sampled after recovery from COVID-19. The source of this sequence is a human donor who had recovered from COVID-19. The V and J segments used are TRBV19 and TRBJ1-5; the D segment cannot be called with confidence. The CDR3 protein is CASSIWVNQPQHF. In nucleotides, the sequence is TGTGCCAGTAGTATCTGGGTCAATCAGCCCCAGCATTTT.